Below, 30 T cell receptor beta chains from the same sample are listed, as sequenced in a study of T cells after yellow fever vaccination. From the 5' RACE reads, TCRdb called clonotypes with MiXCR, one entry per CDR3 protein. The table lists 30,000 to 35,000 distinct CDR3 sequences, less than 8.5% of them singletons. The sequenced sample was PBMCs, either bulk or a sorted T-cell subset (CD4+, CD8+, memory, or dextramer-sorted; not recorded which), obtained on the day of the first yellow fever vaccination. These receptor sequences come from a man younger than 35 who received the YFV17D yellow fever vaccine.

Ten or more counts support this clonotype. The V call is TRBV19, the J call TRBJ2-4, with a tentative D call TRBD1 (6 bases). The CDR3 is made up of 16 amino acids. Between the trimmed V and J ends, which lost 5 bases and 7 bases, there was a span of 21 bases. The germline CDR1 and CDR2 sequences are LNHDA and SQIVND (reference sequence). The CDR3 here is CASSAPRDTQRNIQYF. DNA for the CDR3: TGTGCCAGTAGTGCTCCCCGGGACACCCAGAGGAACATTCAGTACTTC.

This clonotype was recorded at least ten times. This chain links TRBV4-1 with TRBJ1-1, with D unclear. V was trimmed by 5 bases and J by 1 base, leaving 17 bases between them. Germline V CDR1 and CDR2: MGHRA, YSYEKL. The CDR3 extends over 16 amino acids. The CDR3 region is CASSSRTGQQNTEAFF. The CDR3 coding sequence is TGCGCCAGCAGCAGCAGGACTGGGCAGCAGAACACTGAAGCTTTCTTT.

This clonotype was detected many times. CDR3 DNA sequence: TGTGCCAGCAGCTTGGACGGCGGGGGGGCGAGTACGCAGTATTTT. This codes for CASSLDGGGASTQYF. The V and J genes are TRBV11-3 and TRBJ2-3; 9 bases line up with TRBD2. CDR3 size: 15 residues. With V trimmed by 3 bases and J by 8 bases, 9 bases remained unmatched. Looked up from germline, CDR1 is SGHNT and CDR2 is YENEEA.

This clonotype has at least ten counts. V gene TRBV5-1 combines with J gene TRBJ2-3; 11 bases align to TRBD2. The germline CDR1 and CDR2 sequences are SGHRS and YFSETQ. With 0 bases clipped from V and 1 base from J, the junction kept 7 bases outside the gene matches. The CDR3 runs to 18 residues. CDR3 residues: CASSLALAGGPGTDTQYF. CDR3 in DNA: TGCGCCAGCAGCTTGGCCCTAGCGGGGGGTCCTGGCACAGATACGCAGTATTTT.

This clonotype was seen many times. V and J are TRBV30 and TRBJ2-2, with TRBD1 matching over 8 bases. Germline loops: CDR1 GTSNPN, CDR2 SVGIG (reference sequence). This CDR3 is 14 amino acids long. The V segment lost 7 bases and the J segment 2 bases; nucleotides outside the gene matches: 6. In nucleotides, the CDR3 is TGTGCCTCCCCGGGACAGGCCAACACCGGGGAGCTGTTTTTT. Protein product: CASPGQANTGELFF.

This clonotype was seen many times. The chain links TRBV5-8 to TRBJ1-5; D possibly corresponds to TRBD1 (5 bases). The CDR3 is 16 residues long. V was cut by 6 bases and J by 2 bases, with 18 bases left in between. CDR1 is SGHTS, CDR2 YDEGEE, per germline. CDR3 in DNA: TGTGCCAGCAACGGTAGGGCAGGGAGCGGCAATCAGCCCCAGCATTTT. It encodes CASNGRAGSGNQPQHF.

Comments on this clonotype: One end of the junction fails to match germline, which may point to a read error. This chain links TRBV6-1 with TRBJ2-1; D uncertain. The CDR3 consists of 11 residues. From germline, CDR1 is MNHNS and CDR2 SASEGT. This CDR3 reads CTSSHYNEQFF. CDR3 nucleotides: TGTACCAGCAGTCATTACAATGAGCAGTTCTTC.

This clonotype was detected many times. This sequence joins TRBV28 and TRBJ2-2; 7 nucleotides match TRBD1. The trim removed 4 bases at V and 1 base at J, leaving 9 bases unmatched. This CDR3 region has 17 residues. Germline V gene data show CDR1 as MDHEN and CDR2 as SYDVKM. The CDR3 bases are TGTGCCAGCAGTTCCCGAAAAAACAGGGGGAACACCGGGGAGCTGTTTTTT. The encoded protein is CASSSRKNRGNTGELFF. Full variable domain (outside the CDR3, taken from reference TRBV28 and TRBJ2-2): DVKVTQSSRYLVKRTGEKVFLECVQDMDHENMFWYRQDPGLGLRLIYFSYDVKMKEKGDIPEGYSVSREKKERFSLILESASTNQTSMYLCASSSRKNRGNTGELFFGEGSRLTVL.

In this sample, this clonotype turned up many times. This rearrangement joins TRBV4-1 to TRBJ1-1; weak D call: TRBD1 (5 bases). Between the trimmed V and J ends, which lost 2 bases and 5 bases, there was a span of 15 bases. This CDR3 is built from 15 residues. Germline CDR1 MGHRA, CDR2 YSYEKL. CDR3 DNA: TGCGCCAGCAGCCAAAGTGGGGAACGGGGGACTGAAGCTTTCTTT. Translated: CASSQSGERGTEAFF.

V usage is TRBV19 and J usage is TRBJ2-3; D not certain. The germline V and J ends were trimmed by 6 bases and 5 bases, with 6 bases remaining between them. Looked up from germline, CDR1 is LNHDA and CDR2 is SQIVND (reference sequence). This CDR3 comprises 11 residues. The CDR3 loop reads CASRLGDTQYF. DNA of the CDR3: TGTGCCAGTAGATTGGGAGATACGCAGTATTTT. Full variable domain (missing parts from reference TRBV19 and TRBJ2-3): DGGITQSPKYLFRKEGQNVTLSCEQNLNHDAMYWYRQDPGQGLRLIYYSQIVNDFQKGDIAEGYSVSREKKESFPLTVTSAQKNPTAFYLCASRLGDTQYFGPGTRLTVL.

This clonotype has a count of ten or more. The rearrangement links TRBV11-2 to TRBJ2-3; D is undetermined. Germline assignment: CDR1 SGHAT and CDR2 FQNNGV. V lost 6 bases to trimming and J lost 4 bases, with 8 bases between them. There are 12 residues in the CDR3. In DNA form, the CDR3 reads TGTGCCAGCAGTCCCCAGGCAGATACGCAGTATTTT. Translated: CASSPQADTQYF.

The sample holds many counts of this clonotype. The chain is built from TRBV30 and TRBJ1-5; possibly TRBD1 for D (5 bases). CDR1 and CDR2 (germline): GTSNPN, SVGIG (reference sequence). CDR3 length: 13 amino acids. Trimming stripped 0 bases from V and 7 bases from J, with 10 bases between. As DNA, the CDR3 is TGTGCCTGGAGTGTACTGGGGGAACAGCCCCAGCATTTT. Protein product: CAWSVLGEQPQHF.

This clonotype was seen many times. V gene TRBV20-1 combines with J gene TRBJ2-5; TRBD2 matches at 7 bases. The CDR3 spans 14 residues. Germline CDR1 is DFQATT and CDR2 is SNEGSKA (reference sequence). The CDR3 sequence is CAGGGRGSQETQYF. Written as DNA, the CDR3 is TGCGCAGGCGGGGGACGCGGGAGCCAAGAGACCCAGTACTTC.

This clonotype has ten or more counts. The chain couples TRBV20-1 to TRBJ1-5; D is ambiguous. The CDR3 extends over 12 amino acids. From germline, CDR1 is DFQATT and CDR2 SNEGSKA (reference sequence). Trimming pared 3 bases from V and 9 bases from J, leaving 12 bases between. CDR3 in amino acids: CSARSNSGPQHF. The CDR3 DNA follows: TGCAGTGCTAGGTCGAACTCCGGGCCCCAGCATTTT.

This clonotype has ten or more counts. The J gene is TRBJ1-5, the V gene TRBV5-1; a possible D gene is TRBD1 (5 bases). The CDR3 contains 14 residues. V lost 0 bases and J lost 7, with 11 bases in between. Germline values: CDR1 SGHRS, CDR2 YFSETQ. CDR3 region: CASSLDQGGQPQHF. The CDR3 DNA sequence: TGCGCCAGCAGCTTGGATCAGGGAGGCCAGCCCCAGCATTTT. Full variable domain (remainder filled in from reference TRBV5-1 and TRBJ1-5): KAGVTQTPRYLIKTRGQQVTLSCSPISGHRSVSWYQQTPGQGLQFLFEYFSETQRNKGNFPGRFSGRQFSNSRSEMNVSTLELGDSALYLCASSLDQGGQPQHFGDGTRLSIL.

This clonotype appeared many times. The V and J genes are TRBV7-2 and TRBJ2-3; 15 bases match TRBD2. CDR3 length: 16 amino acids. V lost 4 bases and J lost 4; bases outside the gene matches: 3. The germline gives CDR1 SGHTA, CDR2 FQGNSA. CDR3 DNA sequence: TGTGCCAGCAGCTCCCGGACTAGCGGGGGGGCAGATACGCAGTATTTT. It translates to CASSSRTSGGADTQYF.

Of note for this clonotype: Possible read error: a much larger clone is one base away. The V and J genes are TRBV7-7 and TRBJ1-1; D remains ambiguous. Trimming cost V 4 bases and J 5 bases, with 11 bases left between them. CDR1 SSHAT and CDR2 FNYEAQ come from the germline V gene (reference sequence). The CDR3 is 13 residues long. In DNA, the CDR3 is TGTGCCAGCAGCTACGCGTTTGATACTGAAGCTTTCTTT. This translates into CASSYAFDTEAFF.

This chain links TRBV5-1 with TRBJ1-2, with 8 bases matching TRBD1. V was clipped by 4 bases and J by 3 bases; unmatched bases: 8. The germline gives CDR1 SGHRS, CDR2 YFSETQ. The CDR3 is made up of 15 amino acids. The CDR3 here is CASSLGTGAHYGYTF. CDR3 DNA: TGCGCCAGCAGCCTGGGGACAGGAGCCCACTATGGCTACACCTTC. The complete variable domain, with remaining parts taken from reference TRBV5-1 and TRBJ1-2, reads KAGVTQTPRYLIKTRGQQVTLSCSPISGHRSVSWYQQTPGQGLQFLFEYFSETQRNKGNFPGRFSGRQFSNSRSEMNVSTLELGDSALYLCASSLGTGAHYGYTFGSGTRLTVV.

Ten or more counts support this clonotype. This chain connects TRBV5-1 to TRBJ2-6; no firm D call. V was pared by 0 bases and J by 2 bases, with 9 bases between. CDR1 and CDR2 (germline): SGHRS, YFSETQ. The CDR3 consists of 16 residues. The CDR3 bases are TGCGCCAGCAGCTTGGAGGTCGTGCCTGGGGCCAACGTCCTGACTTTC. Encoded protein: CASSLEVVPGANVLTF.

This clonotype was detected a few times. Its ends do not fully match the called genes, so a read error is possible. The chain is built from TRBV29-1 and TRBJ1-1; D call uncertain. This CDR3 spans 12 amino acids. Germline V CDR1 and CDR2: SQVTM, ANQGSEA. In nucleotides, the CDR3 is TGCAGCGTTGTGCCGGGGAACGCTGAAGCTTTCTTT. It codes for CSVVPGNAEAFF.

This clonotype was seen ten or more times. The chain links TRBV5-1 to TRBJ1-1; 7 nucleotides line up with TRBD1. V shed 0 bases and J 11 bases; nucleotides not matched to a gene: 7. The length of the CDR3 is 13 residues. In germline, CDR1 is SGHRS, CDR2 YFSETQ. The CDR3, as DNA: TGCGCCAGCAGCTTGGGGGACAGAGGGGGGGCTTTCTTT. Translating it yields CASSLGDRGGAFF.

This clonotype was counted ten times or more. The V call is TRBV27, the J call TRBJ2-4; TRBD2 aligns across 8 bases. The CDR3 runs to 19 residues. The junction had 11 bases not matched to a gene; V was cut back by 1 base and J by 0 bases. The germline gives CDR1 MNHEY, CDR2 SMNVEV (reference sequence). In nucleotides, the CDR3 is TGTGCCAGCAGTTTATTCGGGCGAGCGGGGGCCGGAGCCAAAAACATTCAGTACTTC. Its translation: CASSLFGRAGAGAKNIQYF.

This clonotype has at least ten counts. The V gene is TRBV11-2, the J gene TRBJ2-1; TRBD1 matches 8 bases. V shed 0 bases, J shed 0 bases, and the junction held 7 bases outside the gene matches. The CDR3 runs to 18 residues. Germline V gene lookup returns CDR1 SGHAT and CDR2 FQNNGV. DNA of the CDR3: TGTGCCAGCAGCTTAGACCAATCCGGGACAGGCTCCTACAATGAGCAGTTCTTC. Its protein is CASSLDQSGTGSYNEQFF.

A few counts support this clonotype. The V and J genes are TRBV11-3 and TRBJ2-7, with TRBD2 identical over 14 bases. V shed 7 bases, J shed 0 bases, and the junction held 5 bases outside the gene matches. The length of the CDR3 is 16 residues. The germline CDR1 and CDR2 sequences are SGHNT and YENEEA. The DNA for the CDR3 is TGTGCCAGCACACGGACTAGCGGGGGGTGCTCCTACGAGCAGTACGTC. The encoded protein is CASTRTSGGCSYEQYV.

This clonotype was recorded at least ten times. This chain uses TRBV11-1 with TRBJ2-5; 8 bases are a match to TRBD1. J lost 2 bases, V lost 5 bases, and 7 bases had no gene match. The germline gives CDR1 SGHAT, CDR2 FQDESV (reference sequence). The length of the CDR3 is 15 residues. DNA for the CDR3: TGTGCCAGCAGCCGTTCCGGGACAGGACAAGAGACCCAGTACTTC. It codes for CASSRSGTGQETQYF.

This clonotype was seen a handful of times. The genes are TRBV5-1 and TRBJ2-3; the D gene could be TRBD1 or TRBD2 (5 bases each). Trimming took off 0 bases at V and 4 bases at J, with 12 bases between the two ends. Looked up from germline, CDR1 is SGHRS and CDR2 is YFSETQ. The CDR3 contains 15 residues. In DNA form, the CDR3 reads TGCGCCAGCAGCTTGGAAGGCAGGGAGTCAGATACGCAGTATTTT. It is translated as CASSLEGRESDTQYF.

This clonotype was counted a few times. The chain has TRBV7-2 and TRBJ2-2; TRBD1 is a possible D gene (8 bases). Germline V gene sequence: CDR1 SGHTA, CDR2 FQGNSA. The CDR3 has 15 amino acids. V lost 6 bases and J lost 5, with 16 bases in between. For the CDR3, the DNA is TGTGCCAGCAGGGCAGACAGGGGAGGGACCGGGGAGCTGTTTTTT. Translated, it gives CASRADRGGTGELFF.

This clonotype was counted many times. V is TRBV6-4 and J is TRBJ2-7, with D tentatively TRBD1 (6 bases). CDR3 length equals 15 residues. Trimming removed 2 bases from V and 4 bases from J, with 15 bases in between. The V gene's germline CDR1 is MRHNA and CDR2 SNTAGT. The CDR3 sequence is CASSDGTGKIYEQYF. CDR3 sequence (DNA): TGTGCCAGCAGTGACGGAACAGGGAAAATTTACGAGCAGTACTTC.

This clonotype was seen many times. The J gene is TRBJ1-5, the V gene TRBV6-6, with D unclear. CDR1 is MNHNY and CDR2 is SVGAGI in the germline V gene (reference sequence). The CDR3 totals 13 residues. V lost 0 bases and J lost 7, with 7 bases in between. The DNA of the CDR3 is TGTGCCAGCAGTTACTCGATAGGACAGCCCCAGCATTTT. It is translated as CASSYSIGQPQHF.

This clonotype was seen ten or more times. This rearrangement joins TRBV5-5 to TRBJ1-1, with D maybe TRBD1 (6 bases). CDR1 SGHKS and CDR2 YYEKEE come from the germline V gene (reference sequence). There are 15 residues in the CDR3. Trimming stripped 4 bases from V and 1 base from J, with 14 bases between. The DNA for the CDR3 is TGTGCCAGCAGCGCCTCAGGGGACGCGAACACTGAAGCTTTCTTT. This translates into CASSASGDANTEAFF.